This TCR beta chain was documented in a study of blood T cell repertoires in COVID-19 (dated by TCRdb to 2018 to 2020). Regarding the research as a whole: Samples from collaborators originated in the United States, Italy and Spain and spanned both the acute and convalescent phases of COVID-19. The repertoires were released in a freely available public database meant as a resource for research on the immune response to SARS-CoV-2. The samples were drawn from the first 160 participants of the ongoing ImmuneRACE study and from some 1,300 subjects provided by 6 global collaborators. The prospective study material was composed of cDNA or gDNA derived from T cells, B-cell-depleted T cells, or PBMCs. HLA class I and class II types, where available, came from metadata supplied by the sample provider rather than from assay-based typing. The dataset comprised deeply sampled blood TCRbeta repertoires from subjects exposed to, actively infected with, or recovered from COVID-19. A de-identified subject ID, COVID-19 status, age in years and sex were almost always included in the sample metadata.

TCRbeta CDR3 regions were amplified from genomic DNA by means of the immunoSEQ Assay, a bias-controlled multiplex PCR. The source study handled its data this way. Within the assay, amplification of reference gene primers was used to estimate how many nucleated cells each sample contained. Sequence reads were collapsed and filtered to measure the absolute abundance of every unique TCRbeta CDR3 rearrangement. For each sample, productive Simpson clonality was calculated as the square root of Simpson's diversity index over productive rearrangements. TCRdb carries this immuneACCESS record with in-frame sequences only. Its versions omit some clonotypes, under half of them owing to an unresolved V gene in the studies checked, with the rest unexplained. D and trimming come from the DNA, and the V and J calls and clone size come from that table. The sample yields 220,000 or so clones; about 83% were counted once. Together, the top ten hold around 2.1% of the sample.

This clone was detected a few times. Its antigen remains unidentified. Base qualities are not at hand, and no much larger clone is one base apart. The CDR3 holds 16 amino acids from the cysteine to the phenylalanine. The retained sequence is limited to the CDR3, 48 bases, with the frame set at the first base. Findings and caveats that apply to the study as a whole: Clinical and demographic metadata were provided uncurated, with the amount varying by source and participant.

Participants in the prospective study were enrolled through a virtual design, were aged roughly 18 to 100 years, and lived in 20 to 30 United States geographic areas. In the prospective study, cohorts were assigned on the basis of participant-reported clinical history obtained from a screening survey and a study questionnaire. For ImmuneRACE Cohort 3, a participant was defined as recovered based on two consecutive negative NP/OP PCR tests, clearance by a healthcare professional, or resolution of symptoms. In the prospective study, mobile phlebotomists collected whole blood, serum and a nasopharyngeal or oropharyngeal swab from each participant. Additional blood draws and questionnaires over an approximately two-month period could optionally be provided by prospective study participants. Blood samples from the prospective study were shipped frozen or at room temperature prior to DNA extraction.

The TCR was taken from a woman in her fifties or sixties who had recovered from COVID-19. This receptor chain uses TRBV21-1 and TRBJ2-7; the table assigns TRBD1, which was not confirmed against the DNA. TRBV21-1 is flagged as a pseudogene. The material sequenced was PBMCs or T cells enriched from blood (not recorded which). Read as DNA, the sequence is TGTGCCAGCAGCAAATGGAGGGACAGCCCCTCCTACGAGCAGTACTTC. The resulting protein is CASSKWRDSPSYEQYF.